These 9 T cell receptor beta chains were all obtained from the same sample, sequenced in a study of blood T cell repertoires in COVID-19. Libraries were prepared by immunoSEQ multiplex PCR; TCRdb keeps only in-frame clonotypes and omits some of them. The sample shows roughly 220,000 clones, roughly 84% of them seen only once. The sample taken for sequencing was PBMCs or T cells enriched from blood (not recorded which). The receptors were gathered from a woman in her 40s who had recovered from COVID-19.

J is TRBJ1-2 and V is TRBV10-3, with 10 bases matching TRBD1. This CDR3 comprises 15 residues. The germline V gene has CDR1 ENHRY and CDR2 SYGVKD. The V and J ends lost 6 bases and 3 bases, in that order; junction bases with no gene match: 7. The CDR3 region is CAIRPGTGDYYGYTF. The CDR3 DNA reads as TGTGCCATCAGGCCCGGGACAGGGGACTACTATGGCTACACCTTC.

This chain links TRBV24-1 with TRBJ2-2, with D hard to call. The CDR3 is 14 residues long. CDR1 KGHDR and CDR2 SFDVKD come from the germline V gene. Deletions cut 1 base from V and 4 bases from J, with 6 bases between. CDR3 sequence: CATSDLSVTGELFF. The CDR3 coding sequence is TGTGCCACCAGTGATTTAAGCGTCACCGGGGAGCTGTTTTTT.

The rearrangement joins TRBV12-3 or TRBV12-4 to TRBJ1-2, with D perhaps TRBD1 (5 bases). V gave up 6 bases and J gave up 7 bases, with 15 bases separating them. The CDR3 is made up of 13 amino acids. The CDR3 sequence is CASRRTGGSGYTF. CDR3 DNA: TGTGCCAGCAGACGGACCGGGGGAAGTGGCTACACCTTC.

This clone has only a few counts. The chain uses TRBV7-2 and TRBJ2-3, with 12 bases aligning to TRBD2. V lost 0 bases to trimming and J lost 5 bases; unmatched junction nucleotides: 0. This CDR3 region has 15 residues. Germline assignment: CDR1 SGHTA and CDR2 FQGNSA. DNA for the CDR3: TGTGCCAGCAGCTTAGCGGGACTAGCGGGAGATACGCAGTATTTT. As protein: CASSLAGLAGDTQYF.

This clone occurred once. The gene calls are TRBV7-9 and TRBJ1-2, with D tentatively TRBD1 (6 bases). V dropped 5 bases and J dropped 2 bases, with 12 bases sitting between them. CDR1 and CDR2 (germline): SEHNR, FQNEAQ (reference sequence). There are 14 residues in the CDR3. The CDR3 loop reads CASSEGQTNYGYTF. In DNA, the CDR3 is TGTGCCAGCAGCGAAGGACAGACCAACTATGGCTACACCTTC. Together with reference TRBV7-9 and TRBJ1-2, the CDR3 gives the full variable domain: DTGVSQNPRHKITKRGQNVTFRCDPISEHNRLYWYRQTLGQGPEFLTYFQNEAQLEKSRLLSDRFSAERPKGSFSTLEIQRTEQGDSAMYLCASSEGQTNYGYTFGSGTRLTVV.

This clone occurred once. The J gene is TRBJ2-3, the V gene TRBV28, with D possibly matching TRBD1 (6 bases). CDR1 is MDHEN, CDR2 SYDVKM, per germline. V lost 1 base and J 5 bases, leaving 19 bases between the germline ends. This CDR3 contains 17 residues. CDR3 protein: CASSLFSLGQGQDTQYF. CDR3 coding DNA: TGTGCCAGCAGTTTATTTTCCCTCGGCCAGGGGCAAGATACGCAGTATTTT.

The chain links TRBV5-5 to TRBJ1-5; 8 bases are shared with TRBD1. J was trimmed by 6 bases and V by 3 bases; bases with no gene match: 11. The V gene's germline CDR1 is SGHKS and CDR2 YYEKEE (reference sequence). This CDR3 has 16 amino acids. The CDR3 loop is CASSSSSGGRAQPQHF. CDR3 coding DNA: TGTGCCAGCAGCTCATCTTCAGGGGGCCGCGCTCAGCCCCAGCATTTT.

This chain links TRBV2 with TRBJ1-4; D gene uncertain. V was pared by 6 bases and J by 7 bases, with 18 bases between. Germline CDR1 and CDR2: SNHLY and FYNNEI. This CDR3 is built from 15 residues. CDR3: CASSERLGGSEKLFF. The CDR3 region has the DNA TGTGCCAGCAGCGAAAGGTTAGGAGGTAGTGAAAAACTGTTTTTT.

The rearrangement uses TRBV5-1 and TRBJ1-1; D is undetermined. Trimming removed 4 bases from V and 0 bases from J, with 7 bases in between. The CDR3 spans 13 residues. The germline CDR1 and CDR2 sequences are SGHRS and YFSETQ. CDR3 sequence reads: CASSLSMNTEAFF. CDR3 bases: TGCGCCAGCAGCCTATCGATGAACACTGAAGCTTTCTTT.